This passage covers 19 T cell receptor beta chains from one sample sequenced in a study of human T cells and chemical hapten exposure. Noted time point: pre-sensitization, week 0. Treatment meaning: therapeutic diphenylcyclopropenone sensitization with weekly scalp DPC. TCRdb passed the RACE reads through MiXCR, listing each CDR3 protein once. The sample lists around 180,000 distinct CDR3 sequences; just under 30% were seen once. The sequencing here drew on whole blood, taken in connection with sensitization to the hapten diphenylcyclopropenone (DPC). These receptors were taken from a woman younger than 45 with alopecia areata. Some clones in this sample may be carry-over from other donors' samples.

This clonotype showed up just once. The J gene is TRBJ2-6, the V gene TRBV5-1; D is possibly TRBD1 (5 bases). The CDR3 runs to 15 residues. Trimming took off 4 bases at V and 2 bases at J, with 10 bases between the two ends. Germline lookup yields CDR1 SGHRS and CDR2 YFSETQ. CDR3 loop: CASSVDSAGANVLTF. Written as DNA, the CDR3 is TGCGCCAGCAGCGTTGACAGTGCTGGGGCCAACGTCCTGACTTTC.

This clonotype was seen only a few times. The chain combines TRBV9 with TRBJ1-3, with 8 bases that match TRBD1. The CDR3 contains 15 residues. With V trimmed by 5 bases and J by 0 bases, 4 bases remained unmatched. The germline CDR1 and CDR2 sequences are SGDLS and YYNGEE. The CDR3 reads CASRGDRSSGNTIYF. CDR3 DNA: TGTGCCAGCAGAGGGGACAGGAGCTCTGGAAACACCATATATTTT.

Concerning this clonotype: The junction does not match germline at one end; this may be a read error. This chain uses TRBV6-2 or TRBV6-3 with TRBJ1-5; maybe TRBD1 (6 bases). Germline loops: CDR1 MNHEY, CDR2 SVGEGT. The CDR3 has 17 amino acids. The chain's CDR3 is CVSSTTLVGGMNQPQHF. As DNA, the CDR3 is TGTGTCAGCAGCACGACGCTGGTAGGGGGTATGAATCAGCCCCAGCATTTT.

This chain links TRBV29-1 with TRBJ2-7, with D maybe TRBD1 (6 bases). The length of the CDR3 is 13 residues. The germline V gene has CDR1 SQVTM and CDR2 ANQGSEA. V lost 2 bases, J lost 0 bases, and 8 bases lay in between. CDR3 sequence: CSVEQDSSYEQYF. As DNA, the CDR3 is TGCAGCGTTGAACAGGACAGCTCCTACGAGCAGTACTTC.

The V and J genes are TRBV29-1 and TRBJ2-1, with D maybe TRBD2 (6 bases). V was clipped by 6 bases and J by 2 bases, with 14 bases between them. The CDR3 totals 14 residues. Germline V gives CDR1 SQVTM, CDR2 ANQGSEA. The CDR3 DNA follows: TGCAGCGTGCCCCACGGGGGTGCCTACAATGAGCAGTTCTTC. Translation: CSVPHGGAYNEQFF.

The chain is built from TRBV10-3 and TRBJ1-1, with D perhaps TRBD1 (6 bases). Looked up from germline, CDR1 is ENHRY and CDR2 is SYGVKD. Trimming stripped 6 bases from V and 1 base from J, with 12 bases between. The CDR3 is 14 residues long. The CDR3 region has the DNA TGTGCCATCAGCCGACAGGCCGAGAACACTGAAGCTTTCTTT. Protein sequence: CAISRQAENTEAFF.

The CDR3 spells CASSHTGGGYGYTF. The CDR3 bases are TGTGCCAGCAGTCACACAGGGGGCGGCTATGGCTACACCTTC. This sequence joins TRBV6-6 and TRBJ1-2; 9 bases agree with TRBD1. V lost 5 bases, J lost 4 bases, and 5 bases stayed unmatched. This CDR3 spans 14 amino acids. From germline, CDR1 is MNHNY and CDR2 SVGAGI (reference sequence).

The chain joins TRBV3-1 to TRBJ1-4; 9 nucleotides line up with TRBD1. The junction had 9 bases not matched to a gene; V was cut back by 4 bases and J by 6 bases. Germline CDR1 and CDR2: LGHDT and YNNKEL (reference sequence). The CDR3 covers 16 residues. CDR3 sequence (DNA): TGTGCCAGCAGCCGTTGGGACAGGGCGGAGGATGAAAAACTGTTTTTT. It translates to CASSRWDRAEDEKLFF.

This clonotype was detected only a few times. The rearrangement links TRBV9 to TRBJ2-7; TRBD2 is a possible D gene (5 bases). CDR3 length: 13 residues. Trimming removed 3 bases from V and 5 bases from J, with 12 bases in between. Germline CDR1 SGDLS, CDR2 YYNGEE. The CDR3 coding sequence is TGTGCCAGCAGCGCGGGTCCGAGGGACGAGCAGTACTTC. Its protein product is CASSAGPRDEQYF.

V is TRBV7-8 and J is TRBJ2-2; TRBD1 might be the D (6 bases). This CDR3 contains 14 residues. The V gene lost 10 bases and the J gene lost 0 bases, with 12 bases spanning the gap. Germline values: CDR1 SGHVS, CDR2 FQNEAQ. The CDR3 here is CATQGRANTGELFF. The CDR3 DNA reads as TGTGCCACCCAGGGGCGGGCGAACACCGGGGAGCTGTTTTTT.

This clonotype was observed a few times. The chain links TRBV20-1 to TRBJ1-1; TRBD1 might be the D (5 bases). The V end lost 5 bases, the J end lost 1 base, and 8 bases lay between the germline ends. The CDR3 sequence is 12 residues long. Germline CDR1 reads DFQATT; CDR2 reads SNEGSKA (reference sequence). The CDR3 region is CSALTANTEAFF. Written as DNA, the CDR3 is TGCAGTGCTCTGACAGCGAACACTGAAGCTTTCTTT.

The rearrangement joins TRBV7-2 to TRBJ2-3; D possibly corresponds to TRBD2 (5 bases). There are 15 residues in the CDR3. Per germline, CDR1 SGHTA and CDR2 FQGNSA. Trimming shortened V by 2 bases and J by 3 bases, and 12 bases separated the two germline ends. The CDR3 here is CASSLRGLQTDTQYF. DNA of the CDR3: TGTGCCAGCAGCTTACGAGGACTTCAAACAGATACGCAGTATTTT.

V and J are TRBV28 and TRBJ1-6; TRBD1 might be the D (5 bases). V gave up 8 bases and J gave up 11 bases, with 13 bases separating them. The CDR3 contains 12 residues. The germline gives CDR1 MDHEN, CDR2 SYDVKM. CDR3 protein: CASEGLEAPLHF. In DNA, the CDR3 is TGTGCCAGCGAGGGGCTGGAGGCACCCCTCCACTTT.

The chain couples TRBV28 to TRBJ2-7; no definite D call. The CDR3 spans 11 residues. The ends were cut back, 8 bases at V and 3 bases at J, with 8 bases in the middle. Germline CDR1 is MDHEN and CDR2 is SYDVKM. CDR3 region: CASQSDYEQYF. In DNA, the CDR3 is TGTGCCAGCCAATCAGACTACGAGCAGTACTTC.

The chain carries TRBV2 and TRBJ2-2, with a possible D match to TRBD1 (6 bases). Germline-derived CDR1 and CDR2 are SNHLY and FYNNEI. V lost 8 bases, J lost 3 bases, and 10 bases lay in between. This CDR3 has 13 residues. CDR3 residues: CASGGRYTGELFF. The CDR3 DNA sequence: TGTGCCAGCGGGGGCAGGTACACCGGGGAGCTGTTTTTT.

This clonotype was seen a few times. The chain couples TRBV28 to TRBJ2-7; D is undetermined. V was clipped by 5 bases and J by 4 bases, with 21 bases between them. This CDR3 is 16 amino acids long. Germline CDR1 and CDR2: MDHEN and SYDVKM. CDR3 sequence reads: CASSLSVRMMKYEQYF. The DNA of the CDR3 is TGTGCCAGCAGTCTCTCAGTCAGGATGATGAAGTACGAGCAGTACTTC. Based on the CDR3 plus reference TRBV28 and TRBJ2-7, the full variable domain is DVKVTQSSRYLVKRTGEKVFLECVQDMDHENMFWYRQDPGLGLRLIYFSYDVKMKEKGDIPEGYSVSREKKERFSLILESASTNQTSMYLCASSLSVRMMKYEQYFGPGTRLTVT.

By proportion, this clonotype is medium-sized. The chain uses TRBV20-1 and TRBJ2-3; D unresolved. The CDR3 extends over 12 amino acids. Per germline, CDR1 DFQATT and CDR2 SNEGSKA (reference sequence). Trimming cost V 3 bases and J 5 bases, with 9 bases left between them. DNA of the CDR3: TGCAGTGCTAGCGCCCTTGGAGATACGCAGTATTTT. This codes for CSASALGDTQYF.

This chain links TRBV6-5 with TRBJ2-5; no definite D call. V shed 0 bases and J shed 1 base, with 6 bases lying between them. CDR1 and CDR2 (germline): MNHEY, SVGAGI. The CDR3 is 14 residues long. CDR3 in amino acids: CASSYSGFQETQYF. The CDR3 nucleotides read TGTGCCAGCAGTTACTCTGGCTTCCAAGAGACCCAGTACTTC.

This rearrangement joins TRBV10-3 to TRBJ2-5; D is ambiguous. This CDR3 is 13 amino acids long. Germline V gene lookup returns CDR1 ENHRY and CDR2 SYGVKD. The V gene lost 5 bases and the J gene lost 5 bases, with 12 bases spanning the gap. CDR3 sequence (DNA): TGTGCCATCAGTACCGACCCCAAGGAGACCCAGTACTTC. Translation: CAISTDPKETQYF.